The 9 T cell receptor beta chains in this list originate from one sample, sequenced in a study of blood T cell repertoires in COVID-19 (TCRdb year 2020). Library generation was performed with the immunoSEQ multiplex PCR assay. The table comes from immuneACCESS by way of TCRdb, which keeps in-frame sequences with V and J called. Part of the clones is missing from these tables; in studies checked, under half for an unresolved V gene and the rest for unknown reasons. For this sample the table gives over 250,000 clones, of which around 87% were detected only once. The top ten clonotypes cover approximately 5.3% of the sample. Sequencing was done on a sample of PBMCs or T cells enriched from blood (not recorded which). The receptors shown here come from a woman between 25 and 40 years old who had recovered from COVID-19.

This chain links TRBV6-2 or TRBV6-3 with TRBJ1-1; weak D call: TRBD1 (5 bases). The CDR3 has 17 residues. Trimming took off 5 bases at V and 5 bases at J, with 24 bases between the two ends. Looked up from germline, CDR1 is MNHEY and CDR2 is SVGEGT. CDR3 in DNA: TGTGCCAGCAGTGGGTCATACAGGTCTTCTAAAGGGACTGAAGCTTTCTTT. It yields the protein CASSGSYRSSKGTEAFF.

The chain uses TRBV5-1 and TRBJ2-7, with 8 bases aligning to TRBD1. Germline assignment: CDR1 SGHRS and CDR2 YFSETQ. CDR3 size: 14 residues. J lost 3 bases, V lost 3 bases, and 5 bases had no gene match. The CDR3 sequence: CASSSRTGNYEQYF. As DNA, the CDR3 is TGCGCCAGCAGCTCGAGGACAGGGAACTACGAGCAGTACTTC. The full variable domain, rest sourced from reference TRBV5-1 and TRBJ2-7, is KAGVTQTPRYLIKTRGQQVTLSCSPISGHRSVSWYQQTPGQGLQFLFEYFSETQRNKGNFPGRFSGRQFSNSRSEMNVSTLELGDSALYLCASSSRTGNYEQYFGPGTRLTVT.

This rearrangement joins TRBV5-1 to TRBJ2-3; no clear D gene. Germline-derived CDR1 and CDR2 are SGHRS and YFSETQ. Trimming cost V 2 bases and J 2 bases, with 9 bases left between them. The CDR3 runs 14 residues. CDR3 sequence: CASSLLNPTDTQYF. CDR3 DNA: TGCGCCAGCAGCTTACTAAACCCCACAGATACGCAGTATTTT.

The CDR3: CASSYWDSPNTEAFF. In DNA form, the CDR3 reads TGTGCCAGCAGCTACTGGGACAGCCCGAACACTGAAGCTTTCTTT. This chain links TRBV7-2 with TRBJ1-1; 7 nucleotides match TRBD1. Trimming removed 4 bases from V and 1 base from J; junction bases left unmatched: 6. The length of the CDR3 is 15 residues. CDR1 and CDR2 from the germline V gene are SGHTA and FQGNSA.

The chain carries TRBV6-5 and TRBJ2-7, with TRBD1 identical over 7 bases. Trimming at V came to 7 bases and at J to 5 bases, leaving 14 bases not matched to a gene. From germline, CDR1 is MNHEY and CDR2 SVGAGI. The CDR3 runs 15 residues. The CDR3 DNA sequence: TGTGCCAGCACAGACAGGGCACTCTCGGTACACGAGCAGTACTTC. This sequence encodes CASTDRALSVHEQYF.

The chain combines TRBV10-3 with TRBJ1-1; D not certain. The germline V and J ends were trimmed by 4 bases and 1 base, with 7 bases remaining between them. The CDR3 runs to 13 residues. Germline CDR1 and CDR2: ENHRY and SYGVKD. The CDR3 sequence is CAISVRENTEAFF. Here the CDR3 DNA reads TGTGCCATCAGTGTGCGGGAGAACACTGAAGCTTTCTTT.

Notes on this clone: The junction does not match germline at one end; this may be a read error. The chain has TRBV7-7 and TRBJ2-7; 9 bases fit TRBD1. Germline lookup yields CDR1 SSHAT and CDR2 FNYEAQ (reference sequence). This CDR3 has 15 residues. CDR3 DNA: TGTGCTAGCAGCCAAGGGGACAGGGAAGTCCACGAGCAGTACTTC. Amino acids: CASSQGDREVHEQYF.

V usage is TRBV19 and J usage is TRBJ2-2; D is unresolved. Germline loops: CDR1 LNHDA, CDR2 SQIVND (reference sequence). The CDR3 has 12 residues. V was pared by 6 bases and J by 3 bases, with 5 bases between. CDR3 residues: CASSVYTGELFF. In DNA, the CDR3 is TGTGCCAGTAGCGTCTACACCGGGGAGCTGTTTTTT.

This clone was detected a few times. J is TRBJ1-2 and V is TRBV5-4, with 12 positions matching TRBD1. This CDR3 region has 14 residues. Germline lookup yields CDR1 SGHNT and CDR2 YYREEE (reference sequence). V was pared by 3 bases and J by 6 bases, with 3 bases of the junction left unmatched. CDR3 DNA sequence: TGTGCCAGCAGCTGGGGGACAGGGGGCCATGGCTACACCTTC. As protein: CASSWGTGGHGYTF.